This record covers a single TCR beta chain. TCRdb's copy holds only in-frame clones and misses some; the assay was immunoSEQ multiplex PCR. The repertoire includes over 95,000 clones, approximately 87% of them detected once, and around 12% sits in the top ten. The source of the sample is a study of T cell responses to AZD1222 COVID-19 vaccine. Deletions cut 7 bases from V and 0 bases from J, with 18 bases between. The CDR3 runs 16 residues. Germline V gene lookup returns CDR1 MDHEN and CDR2 SYDVKM. The V call is TRBV28, the J call TRBJ1-1; possible D gene TRBD1, 6 bases. The input for sequencing was peripheral blood, taken on day 0 of AZD1222 vaccination. The sequence was obtained from an adult in good health. CDR3 coding DNA: TGTGCCAGCAAGGGGGGGGGTACATTCATGAACACTGAAGCTTTCTTT. This codes for CASKGGGTFMNTEAFF.